A selection of T cell receptor beta chains follows, all from one sample in a study of shared clonotypes between healthy human individuals. TCRdb's table, derived via immunoSEQ multiplex PCR, lists solely in-frame clones and lacks some. The data hold around 700,000 clones, with about 78% observed a single time. The specimen was memory CD4+ T cells sorted from blood. Receptors originate from a woman aged 25 to 45 in good health. Both conserved end residues are part of each CDR3. The D gene is left open where the match is weak. Only some rows state a clone size, as once, few, many or a class for expanded clones.

TRBV27	-	TRBJ2-3	-	TGTGCCAGCAGTTCGGAGGGCGGGACCAGCACAGATACGCAGTATTTT	CASSSEGGTSTDTQYF
TRBV6-5	TRBD2	TRBJ2-7	-	TGTGCCAGCAGTTACTCACTAGCGGGAGGCTACGAGCAGTACTTC	CASSYSLAGGYEQYF
TRBV28	-	TRBJ1-2	-	TGTGCCAGCATCGCACACGGGCCTAACTATGGCTACACCTTC	CASIAHGPNYGYTF
TRBV29-1	TRBD1	TRBJ2-3	-	TGCAGCGTTGAAGGGGACAGGGGGACAGATACGCAGTATTTT	CSVEGDRGTDTQYF
TRBV19	-	TRBJ2-1	-	TGTGCCAGTAGGTCTAGCGCTCTTAGCTCCTACAATGAGCAGTTCTTC	CASRSSALSSYNEQFF
TRBV7-9	-	TRBJ2-7	-	TGTGCCAGCAGCCACTTATCCTCCGAGCAGTACTTC	CASSHLSSEQYF
TRBV2	TRBD2	TRBJ2-1	-	TGTGCCAGCAGTTCGGGACTAGCTCCGAATGAGCAGTTCTTC	CASSSGLAPNEQFF
TRBV4-1	TRBD1	TRBJ1-3	-	TGCGCCAGCTCCGGGACAGGGGCCGGAAACACCATATATTTT	CASSGTGAGNTIYF
TRBV11-2	TRBD2	TRBJ2-2	-	TGTGCCAGCAGCTTAGGTAGTAGCGGGAGTAGGACCGGGGAGCTGTTTTTT	CASSLGSSGSRTGELFF
TRBV10-3	-	TRBJ1-1	-	TGTGCCATCAGTGAGGGGGCGAACACTGAAGCTTTCTTT	CAISEGANTEAFF
TRBV6-1	-	TRBJ2-5	-	TGTGCCAGCAGTGAATCTCTGGAGACCCAGTACTTC	CASSESLETQYF
TRBV4-1	TRBD2	TRBJ2-7	-	TGCGCCAGCAGCCATCTTATAGCGGGCGGTACCTACGAGCAGTACTTC	CASSHLIAGGTYEQYF
TRBV28	TRBD1	TRBJ1-1	-	TGTGCCAGCAGTCCCCCTACCTTTACAGGGGGCCCCACCACCAGATGGGCTTTCTTT	CASSPPTFTGGPTTRWAFF
TRBV28	TRBD2	TRBJ2-5	-	TGTGCCAGCAATGGGCTAGCGGACCAAGAGACCCAGTACTTC	CASNGLADQETQYF
TRBV6-1	-	TRBJ2-7	once	TGTGCCAGCAGGGAGCGCGGAGGCCCCTTTTACGAGCAGTACTTC	CASRERGGPFYEQYF
TRBV4-1	-	TRBJ2-3	-	TGCGCCAGCAGCCAAGTTCCGGGGCAAGGCACAGATACGCAGTATTTT	CASSQVPGQGTDTQYF
TRBV28	TRBD1	TRBJ1-2	few	TGTGCCAGCAGTCCGCTGGGGACAGGGAAAAATTATGGCTACACCTTC	CASSPLGTGKNYGYTF
TRBV7-9	TRBD2	TRBJ2-2	-	TGTGCCAGCAGCTTATGGCGGGAGGCCCCCGGGGAGCTGTTTTTT	CASSLWREAPGELFF
TRBV5-1	-	TRBJ2-7	-	TGCGCCAGCAGCTCCCGGACAGTTAATTCCTACGAGCAGTACTTC	CASSSRTVNSYEQYF
TRBV5-1	-	TRBJ2-2	-	TGCGCCAGCAATGAGGGAGGAACTACCGGGGAGCTGTTTTTT	CASNEGGTTGELFF
TRBV28	-	TRBJ2-7	-	TGTGCCAGCAGTTTTCCTCTCTCCTACGAGCAGTACTTC	CASSFPLSYEQYF
TRBV4-1	-	TRBJ2-4	many	TGCGCCAGCAGCCAAGACCTTTCCGGGACTCGGATCCTAGCCAAAAACATTCAGTACTTC	CASSQDLSGTRILAKNIQYF
TRBV11-2	-	TRBJ2-3	-	TGTGCCAGCAGCCAAGAGGCAGATACGCAGTATTTT	CASSQEADTQYF
TRBV30	-	TRBJ1-5	-	TGTGCCTGGAGTACAGGGAATCGCCAGCCCCAGCATTTT	CAWSTGNRQPQHF
TRBV7-8	TRBD1	TRBJ1-4	-	TGTGCCAGCAGAAAAGACAGGGTTGAAAAACTGTTTTTT	CASRKDRVEKLFF
TRBV29-1	TRBD1	TRBJ2-1	-	TGCAGCGTAGACAGACAGGGTTCCAATGAGCAGTTCTTC	CSVDRQGSNEQFF
TRBV7-9	-	TRBJ2-2	-	TGTGCCAGCAGCAAACAGGGAAGGGACGGGGAGCTGTTTTTT	CASSKQGRDGELFF